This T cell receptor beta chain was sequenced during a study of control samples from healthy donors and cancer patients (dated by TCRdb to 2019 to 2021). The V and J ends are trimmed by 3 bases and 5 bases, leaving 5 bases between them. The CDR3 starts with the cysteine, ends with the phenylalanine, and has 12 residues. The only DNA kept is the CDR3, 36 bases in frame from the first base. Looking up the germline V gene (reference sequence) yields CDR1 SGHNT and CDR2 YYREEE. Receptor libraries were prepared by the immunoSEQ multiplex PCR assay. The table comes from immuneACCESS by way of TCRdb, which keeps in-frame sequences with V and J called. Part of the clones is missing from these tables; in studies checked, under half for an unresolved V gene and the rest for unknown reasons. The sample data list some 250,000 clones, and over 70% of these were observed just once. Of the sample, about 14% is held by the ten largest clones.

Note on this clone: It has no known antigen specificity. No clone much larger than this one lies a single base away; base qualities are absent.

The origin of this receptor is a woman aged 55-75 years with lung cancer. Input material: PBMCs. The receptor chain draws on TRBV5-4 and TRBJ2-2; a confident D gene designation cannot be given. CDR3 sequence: CASSSRTGELFF. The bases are TGTGCCAGCAGCTCGAGAACCGGGGAGCTGTTTTTT. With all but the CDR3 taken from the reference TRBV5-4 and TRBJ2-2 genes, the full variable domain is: ETGVTQSPTHLIKTRGQQVTLRCSSQSGHNTVSWYQQALGQGPQFIFQYYREEENGRGNFPPRFSGLQFPNYSSELNVNALELDDSALYLCASSSRTGELFFGEGSRLTVL.